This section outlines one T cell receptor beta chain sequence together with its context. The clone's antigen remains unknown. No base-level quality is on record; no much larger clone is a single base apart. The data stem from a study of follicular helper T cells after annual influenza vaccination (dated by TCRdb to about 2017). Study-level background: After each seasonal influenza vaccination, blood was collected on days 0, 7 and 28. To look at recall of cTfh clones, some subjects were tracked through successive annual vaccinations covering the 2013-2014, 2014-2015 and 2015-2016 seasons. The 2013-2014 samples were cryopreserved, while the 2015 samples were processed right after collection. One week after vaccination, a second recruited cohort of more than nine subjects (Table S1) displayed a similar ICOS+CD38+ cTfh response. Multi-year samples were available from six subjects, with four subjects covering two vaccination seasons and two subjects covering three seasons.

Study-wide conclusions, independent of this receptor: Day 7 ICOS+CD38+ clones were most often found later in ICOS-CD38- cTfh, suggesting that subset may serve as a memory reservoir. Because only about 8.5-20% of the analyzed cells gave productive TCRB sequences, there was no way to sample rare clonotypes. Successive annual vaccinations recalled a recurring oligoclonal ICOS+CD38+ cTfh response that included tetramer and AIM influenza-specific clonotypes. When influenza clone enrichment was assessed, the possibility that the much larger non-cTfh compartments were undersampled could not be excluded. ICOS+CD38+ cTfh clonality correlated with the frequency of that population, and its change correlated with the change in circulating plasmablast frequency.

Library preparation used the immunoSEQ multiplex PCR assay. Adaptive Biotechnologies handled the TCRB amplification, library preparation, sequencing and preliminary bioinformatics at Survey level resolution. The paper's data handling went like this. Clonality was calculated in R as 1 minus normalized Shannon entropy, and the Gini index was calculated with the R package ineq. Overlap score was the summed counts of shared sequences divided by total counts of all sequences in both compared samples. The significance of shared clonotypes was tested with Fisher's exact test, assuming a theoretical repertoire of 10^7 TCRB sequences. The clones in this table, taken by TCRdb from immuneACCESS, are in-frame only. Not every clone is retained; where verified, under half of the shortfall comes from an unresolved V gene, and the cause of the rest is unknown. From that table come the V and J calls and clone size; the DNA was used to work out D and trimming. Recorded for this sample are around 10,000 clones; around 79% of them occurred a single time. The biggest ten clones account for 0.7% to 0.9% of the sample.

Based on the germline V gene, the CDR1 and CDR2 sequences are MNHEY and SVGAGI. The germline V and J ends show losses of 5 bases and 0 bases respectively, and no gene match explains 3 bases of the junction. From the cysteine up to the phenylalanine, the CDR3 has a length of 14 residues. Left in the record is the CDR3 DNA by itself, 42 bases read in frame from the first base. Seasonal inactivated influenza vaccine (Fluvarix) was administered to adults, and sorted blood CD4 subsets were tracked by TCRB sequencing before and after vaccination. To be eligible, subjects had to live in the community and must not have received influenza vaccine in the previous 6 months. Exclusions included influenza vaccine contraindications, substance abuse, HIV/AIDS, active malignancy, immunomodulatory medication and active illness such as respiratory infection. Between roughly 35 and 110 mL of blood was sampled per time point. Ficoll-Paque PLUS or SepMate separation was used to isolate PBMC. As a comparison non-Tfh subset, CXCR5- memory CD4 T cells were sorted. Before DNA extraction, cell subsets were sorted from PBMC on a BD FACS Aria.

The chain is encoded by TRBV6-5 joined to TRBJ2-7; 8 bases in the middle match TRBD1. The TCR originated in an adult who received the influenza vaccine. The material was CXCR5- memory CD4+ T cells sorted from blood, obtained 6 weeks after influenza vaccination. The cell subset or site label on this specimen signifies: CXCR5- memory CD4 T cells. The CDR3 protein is CASSKDRGSYEQYF. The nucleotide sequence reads TGTGCCAGCAGTAAAGACAGGGGCTCCTACGAGCAGTACTTC.